This T cell receptor (beta chain) was observed in a study of beta chain features in type 1 diabetes. V lost 7 bases, J lost 1 base, and 5 bases stayed unmatched. This CDR3 spans 14 amino acids. Germline V gene sequence: CDR1 MNHNY, CDR2 SVGAGI (reference sequence). Isolation of CD4+ naive, central memory, regulatory and stem cell-like memory cells was achieved by sorting via CD45RO/CCR7/CD25/CD127/CD95/CD27. Expressed TCRB transcripts were sequenced, since all the RNA that had been isolated was reverse transcribed. Only in-frame clones appear in the TCRdb table, and some are missing; sequencing was by immunoSEQ multiplex PCR. Here the sample spans almost 250,000 clones, roughly 14% being singletons.

Sequenced material: naive CD4+ T cells from blood. V is TRBV6-6 and J is TRBJ2-3, with TRBD1 matching over 7 bases. This sequence was found in a woman in her forties in good health. The CDR3 here is CASTPDRGTDTQYF. DNA for the CDR3: TGTGCCAGCACCCCTGACAGGGGCACAGATACGCAGTATTTT.